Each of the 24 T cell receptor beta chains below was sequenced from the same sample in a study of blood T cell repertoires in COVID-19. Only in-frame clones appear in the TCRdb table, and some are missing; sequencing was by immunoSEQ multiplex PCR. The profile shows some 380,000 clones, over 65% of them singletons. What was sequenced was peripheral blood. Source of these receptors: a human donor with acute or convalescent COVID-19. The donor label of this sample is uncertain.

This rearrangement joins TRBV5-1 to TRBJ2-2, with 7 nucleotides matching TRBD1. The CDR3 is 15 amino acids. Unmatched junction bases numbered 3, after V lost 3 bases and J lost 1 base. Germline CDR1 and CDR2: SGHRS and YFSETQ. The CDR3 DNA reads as TGCGCCAGCAGCTCCCGACAGGGGAACACCGGGGAGCTGTTTTTT. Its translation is CASSSRQGNTGELFF. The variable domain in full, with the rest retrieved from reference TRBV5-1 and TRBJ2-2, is KAGVTQTPRYLIKTRGQQVTLSCSPISGHRSVSWYQQTPGQGLQFLFEYFSETQRNKGNFPGRFSGRQFSNSRSEMNVSTLELGDSALYLCASSSRQGNTGELFFGEGSRLTVL.

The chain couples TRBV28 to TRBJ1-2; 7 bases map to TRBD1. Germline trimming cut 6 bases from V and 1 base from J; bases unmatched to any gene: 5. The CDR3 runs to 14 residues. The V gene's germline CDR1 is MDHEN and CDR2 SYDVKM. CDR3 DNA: TGTGCCAGCAGGACGACAGGGAGTAACTATGGCTACACCTTC. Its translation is CASRTTGSNYGYTF.

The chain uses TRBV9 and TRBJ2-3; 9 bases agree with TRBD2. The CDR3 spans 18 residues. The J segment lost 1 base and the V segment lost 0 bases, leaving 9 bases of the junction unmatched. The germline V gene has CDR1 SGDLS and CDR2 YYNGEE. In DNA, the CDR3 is TGTGCCAGCAGCGTAGTGGCCCCGGGACTAGCAGGCACAGATACGCAGTATTTT. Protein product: CASSVVAPGLAGTDTQYF.

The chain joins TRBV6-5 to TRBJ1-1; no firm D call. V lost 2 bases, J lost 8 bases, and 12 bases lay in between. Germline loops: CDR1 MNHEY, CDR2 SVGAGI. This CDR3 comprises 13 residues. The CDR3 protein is CASSYGGPGEAFF. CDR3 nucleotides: TGTGCCAGCAGTTACGGAGGGCCCGGAGAAGCTTTCTTT.

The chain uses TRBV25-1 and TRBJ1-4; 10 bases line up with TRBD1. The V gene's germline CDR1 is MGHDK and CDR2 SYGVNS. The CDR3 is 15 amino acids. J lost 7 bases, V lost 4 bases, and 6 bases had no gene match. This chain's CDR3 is CASSAPGQGSEKLFF. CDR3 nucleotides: TGTGCCAGCAGTGCGCCGGGACAGGGGAGTGAAAAACTGTTTTTT.

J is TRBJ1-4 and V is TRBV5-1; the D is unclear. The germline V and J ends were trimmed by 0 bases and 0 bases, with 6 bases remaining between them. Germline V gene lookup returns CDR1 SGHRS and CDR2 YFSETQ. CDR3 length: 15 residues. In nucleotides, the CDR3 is TGCGCCAGCAGCTTGGACGGGGCAACTAATGAAAAACTGTTTTTT. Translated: CASSLDGATNEKLFF.

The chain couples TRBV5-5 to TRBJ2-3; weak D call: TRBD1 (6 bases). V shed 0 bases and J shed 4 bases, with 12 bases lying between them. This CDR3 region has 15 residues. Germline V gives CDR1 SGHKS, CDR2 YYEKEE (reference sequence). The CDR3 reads CASSLVGTTPDTQYF. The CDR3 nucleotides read TGTGCCAGCAGCTTGGTTGGGACAACCCCAGATACGCAGTATTTT.

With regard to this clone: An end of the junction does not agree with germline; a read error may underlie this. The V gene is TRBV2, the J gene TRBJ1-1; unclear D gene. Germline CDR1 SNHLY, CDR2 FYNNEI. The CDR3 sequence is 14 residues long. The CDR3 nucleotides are TGTGCCAGCAGTCAAGCCCCCTGGAACACTGAAGCTTTCTTT. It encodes CASSQAPWNTEAFF.

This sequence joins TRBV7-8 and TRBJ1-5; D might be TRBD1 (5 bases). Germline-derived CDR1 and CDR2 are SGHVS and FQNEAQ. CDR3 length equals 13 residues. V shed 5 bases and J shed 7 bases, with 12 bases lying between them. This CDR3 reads CASSSDSFQPQHF. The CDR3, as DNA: TGTGCCAGCAGCAGTGACAGTTTCCAGCCCCAGCATTTT.

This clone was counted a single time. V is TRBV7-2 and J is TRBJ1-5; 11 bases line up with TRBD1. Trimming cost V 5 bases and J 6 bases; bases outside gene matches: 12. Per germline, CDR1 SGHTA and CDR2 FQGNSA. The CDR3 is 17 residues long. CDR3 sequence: CASSPGGTGGGGQPQHF. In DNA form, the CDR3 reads TGTGCCAGCAGCCCCGGGGGGACAGGGGGTGGCGGTCAGCCCCAGCATTTT.

This chain's CDR3 is CAWKVGGEGPEAFF. Written as DNA, the CDR3 is TGTGCCTGGAAAGTCGGAGGGGAAGGACCTGAAGCTTTCTTT. This sequence joins TRBV30 and TRBJ1-1; D perhaps matches TRBD1 (5 bases). The CDR3 spans 14 residues. V was cut by 4 bases and J by 6 bases, with 18 bases left in between. Germline CDR1 reads GTSNPN; CDR2 reads SVGIG (reference sequence).

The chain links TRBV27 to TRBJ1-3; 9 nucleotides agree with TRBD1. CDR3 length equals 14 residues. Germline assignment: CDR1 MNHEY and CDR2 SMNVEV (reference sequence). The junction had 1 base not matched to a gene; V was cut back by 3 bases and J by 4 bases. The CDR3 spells CASSLGTGGNTIYF. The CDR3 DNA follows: TGTGCCAGCAGTTTGGGGACAGGGGGAAACACCATATATTTT.

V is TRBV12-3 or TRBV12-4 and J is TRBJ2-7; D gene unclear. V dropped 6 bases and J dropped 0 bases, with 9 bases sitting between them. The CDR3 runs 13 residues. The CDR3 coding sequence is TGTGCCAGCAGCCCCTTCCCCTCCTACGAGCAGTACTTC. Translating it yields CASSPFPSYEQYF.

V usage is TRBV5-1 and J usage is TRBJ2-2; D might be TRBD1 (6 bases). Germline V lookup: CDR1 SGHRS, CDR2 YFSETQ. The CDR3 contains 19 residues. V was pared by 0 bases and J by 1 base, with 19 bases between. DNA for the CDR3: TGCGCCAGCAGCTTGGGGGCAGGGGCCACCTTCTTGAACACCGGGGAGCTGTTTTTT. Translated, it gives CASSLGAGATFLNTGELFF.

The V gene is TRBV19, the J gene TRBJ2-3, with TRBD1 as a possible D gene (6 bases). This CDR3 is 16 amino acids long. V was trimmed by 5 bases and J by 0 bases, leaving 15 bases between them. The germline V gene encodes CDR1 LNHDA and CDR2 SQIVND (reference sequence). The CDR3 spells CASSANGQSSTDTQYF. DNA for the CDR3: TGTGCCAGTAGTGCAAACGGACAGTCTAGCACAGATACGCAGTATTTT.

DNA for the CDR3: TGTGCCAGCAGTTTATCGCCCAGGTCGTATTCACCCCTCCACTTT. Residues: CASSLSPRSYSPLHF. V and J are TRBV27 and TRBJ1-6; the D is unclear. V lost 0 bases and J lost 8, with 11 bases in between. There are 15 residues in the CDR3. CDR1 is MNHEY and CDR2 is SMNVEV in the germline V gene (reference sequence).

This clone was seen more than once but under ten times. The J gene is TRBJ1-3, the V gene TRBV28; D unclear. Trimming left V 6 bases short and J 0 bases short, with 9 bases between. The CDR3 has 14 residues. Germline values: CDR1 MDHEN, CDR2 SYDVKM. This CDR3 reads CASRGSLSGNTIYF. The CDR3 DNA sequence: TGTGCCAGCAGGGGCTCCCTCTCTGGAAACACCATATATTTT. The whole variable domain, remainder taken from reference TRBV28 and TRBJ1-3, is DVKVTQSSRYLVKRTGEKVFLECVQDMDHENMFWYRQDPGLGLRLIYFSYDVKMKEKGDIPEGYSVSREKKERFSLILESASTNQTSMYLCASRGSLSGNTIYFGEGSWLTVV.

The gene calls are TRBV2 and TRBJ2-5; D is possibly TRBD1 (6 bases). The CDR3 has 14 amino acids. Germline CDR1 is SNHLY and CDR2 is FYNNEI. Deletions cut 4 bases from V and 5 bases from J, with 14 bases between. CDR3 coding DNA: TGTGCCAGCAGTGTGGAAGCGAGGGGGGAGACCCAGTACTTC. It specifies CASSVEARGETQYF.

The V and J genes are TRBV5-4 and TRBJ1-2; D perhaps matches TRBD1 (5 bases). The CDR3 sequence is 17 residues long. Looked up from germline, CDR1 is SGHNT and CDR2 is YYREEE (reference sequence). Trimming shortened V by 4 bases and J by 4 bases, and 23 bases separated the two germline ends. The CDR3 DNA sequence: TGTGCCAGCAGCCCCCCGAATAGGGCAGGGAGGGGCTATGGCTACACCTTC. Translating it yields CASSPPNRAGRGYGYTF.

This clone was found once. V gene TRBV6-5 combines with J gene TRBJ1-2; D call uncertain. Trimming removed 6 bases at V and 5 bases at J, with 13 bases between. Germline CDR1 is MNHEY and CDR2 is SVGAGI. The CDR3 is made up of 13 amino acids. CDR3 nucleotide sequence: TGTGCCAGCAGGGGAGGGCCACTATATGGCTACACCTTC. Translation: CASRGGPLYGYTF.

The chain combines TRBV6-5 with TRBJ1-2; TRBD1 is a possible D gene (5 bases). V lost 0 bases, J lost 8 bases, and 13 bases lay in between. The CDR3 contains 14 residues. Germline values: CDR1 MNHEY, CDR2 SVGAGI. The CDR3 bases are TGTGCCAGCAGTTACTCGGCGGGGCTAAGGGGCTACACCTTC. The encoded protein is CASSYSAGLRGYTF.

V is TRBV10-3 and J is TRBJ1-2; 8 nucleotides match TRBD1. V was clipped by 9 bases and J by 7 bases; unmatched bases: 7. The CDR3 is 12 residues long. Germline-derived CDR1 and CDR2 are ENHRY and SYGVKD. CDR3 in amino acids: CAIWTGYFGYTF. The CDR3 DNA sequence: TGTGCCATTTGGACAGGGTATTTTGGCTACACCTTC.

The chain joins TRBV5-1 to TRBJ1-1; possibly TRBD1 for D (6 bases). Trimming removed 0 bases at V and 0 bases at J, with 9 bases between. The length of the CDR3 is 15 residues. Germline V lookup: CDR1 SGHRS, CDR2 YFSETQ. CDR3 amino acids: CASSLDGQLNTEAFF. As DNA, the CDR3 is TGCGCCAGCAGCTTGGACGGACAGTTGAACACTGAAGCTTTCTTT. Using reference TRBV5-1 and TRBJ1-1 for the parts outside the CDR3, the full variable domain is KAGVTQTPRYLIKTRGQQVTLSCSPISGHRSVSWYQQTPGQGLQFLFEYFSETQRNKGNFPGRFSGRQFSNSRSEMNVSTLELGDSALYLCASSLDGQLNTEAFFGQGTRLTVV.

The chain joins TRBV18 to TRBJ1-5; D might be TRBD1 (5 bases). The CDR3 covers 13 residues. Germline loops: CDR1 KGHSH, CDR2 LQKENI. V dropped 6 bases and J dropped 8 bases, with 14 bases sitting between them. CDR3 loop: CASSPTVGEPQHF. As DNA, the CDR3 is TGTGCCAGCTCTCCGACAGTTGGAGAGCCCCAGCATTTT. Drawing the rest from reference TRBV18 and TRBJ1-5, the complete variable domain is NAGVMQNPRHLVRRRGQEARLRCSPMKGHSHVYWYRQLPEEGLKFMVYLQKENIIDESGMPKERFSAEFPKEGPSILRIQQVVRGDSAAYFCASSPTVGEPQHFGDGTRLSIL.